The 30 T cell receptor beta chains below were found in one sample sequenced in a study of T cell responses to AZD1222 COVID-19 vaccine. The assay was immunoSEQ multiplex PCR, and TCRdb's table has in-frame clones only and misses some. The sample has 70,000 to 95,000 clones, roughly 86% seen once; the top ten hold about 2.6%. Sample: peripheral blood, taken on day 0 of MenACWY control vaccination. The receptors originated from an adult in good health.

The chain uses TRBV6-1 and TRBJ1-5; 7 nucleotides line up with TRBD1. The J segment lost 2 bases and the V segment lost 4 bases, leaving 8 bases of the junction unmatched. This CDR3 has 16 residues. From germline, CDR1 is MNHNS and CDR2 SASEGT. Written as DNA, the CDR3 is TGTGCCAGCAGTGGGTGGACAGGTATTCGCAATCAGCCCCAGCATTTT. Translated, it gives CASSGWTGIRNQPQHF.

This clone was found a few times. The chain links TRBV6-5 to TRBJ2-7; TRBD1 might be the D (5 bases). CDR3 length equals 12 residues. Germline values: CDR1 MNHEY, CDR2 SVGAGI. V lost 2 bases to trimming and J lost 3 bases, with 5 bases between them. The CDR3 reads CASSYQGYEQYF. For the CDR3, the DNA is TGTGCCAGCAGTTACCAGGGCTACGAGCAGTACTTC.

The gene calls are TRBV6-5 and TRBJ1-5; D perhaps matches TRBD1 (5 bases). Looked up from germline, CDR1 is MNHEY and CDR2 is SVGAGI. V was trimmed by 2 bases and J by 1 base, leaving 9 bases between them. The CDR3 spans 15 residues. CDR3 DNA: TGTGCCAGCAGTTACCGACAGTCGAGCAATCAGCCCCAGCATTTT. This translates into CASSYRQSSNQPQHF.

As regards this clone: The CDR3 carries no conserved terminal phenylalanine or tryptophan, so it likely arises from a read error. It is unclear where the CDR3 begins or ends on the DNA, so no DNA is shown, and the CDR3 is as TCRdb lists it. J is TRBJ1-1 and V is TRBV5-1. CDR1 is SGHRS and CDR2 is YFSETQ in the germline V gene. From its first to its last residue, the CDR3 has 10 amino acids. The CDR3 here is CASSLVPLGL.

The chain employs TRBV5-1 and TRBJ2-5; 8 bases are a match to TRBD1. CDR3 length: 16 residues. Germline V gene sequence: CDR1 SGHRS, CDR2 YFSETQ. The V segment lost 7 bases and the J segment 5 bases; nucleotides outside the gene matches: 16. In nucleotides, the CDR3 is TGCGCCAGCGACTCCGGGACAGGATCTAGGGGGGAGACCCAGTACTTC. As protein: CASDSGTGSRGETQYF.

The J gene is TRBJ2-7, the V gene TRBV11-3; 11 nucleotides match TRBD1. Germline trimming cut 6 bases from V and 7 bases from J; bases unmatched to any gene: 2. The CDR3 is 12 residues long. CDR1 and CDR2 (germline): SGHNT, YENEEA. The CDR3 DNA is TGTGCCAGCAGGGACAGGGGGCAAGAGCAGTACTTC. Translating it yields CASRDRGQEQYF.

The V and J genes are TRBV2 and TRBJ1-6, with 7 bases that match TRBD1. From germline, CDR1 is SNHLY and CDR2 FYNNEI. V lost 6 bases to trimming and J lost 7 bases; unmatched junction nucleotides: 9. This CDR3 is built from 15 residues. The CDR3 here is CASRGQQVSNSPLHF. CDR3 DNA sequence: TGTGCCAGCAGGGGACAGCAGGTATCAAATTCACCCCTCCACTTT.

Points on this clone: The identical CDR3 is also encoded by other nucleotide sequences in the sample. The CDR3 reads CASSPSSYEQYF. The CDR3 DNA reads as TGTGCCAGCTCACCCAGCTCCTACGAGCAGTACTTC. The V call is TRBV18, the J call TRBJ2-7; D unresolved. CDR3 length equals 12 residues. With 3 bases removed from V and 0 bases from J, the gap between germline ends came to 3 bases. The V gene's germline CDR1 is KGHSH and CDR2 LQKENI.

This CDR3 is CASSLDGEDSPLHF. CDR3 coding DNA: TGTGCCAGCAGTTTGGACGGGGAGGATTCACCCCTCCACTTT. The chain couples TRBV6-5 to TRBJ1-6; D remains ambiguous. CDR3 length: 14 amino acids. Trimming removed 4 bases at V and 8 bases at J, with 12 bases between. Germline CDR1 reads MNHEY; CDR2 reads SVGAGI.

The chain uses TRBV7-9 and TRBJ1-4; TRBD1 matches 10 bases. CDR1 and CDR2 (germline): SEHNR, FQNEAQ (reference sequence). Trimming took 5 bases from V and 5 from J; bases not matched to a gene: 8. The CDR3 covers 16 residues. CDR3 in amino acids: CASSPKTGGKNEKLFF. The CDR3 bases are TGTGCCAGCAGCCCAAAGACAGGGGGCAAGAATGAAAAACTGTTTTTT.

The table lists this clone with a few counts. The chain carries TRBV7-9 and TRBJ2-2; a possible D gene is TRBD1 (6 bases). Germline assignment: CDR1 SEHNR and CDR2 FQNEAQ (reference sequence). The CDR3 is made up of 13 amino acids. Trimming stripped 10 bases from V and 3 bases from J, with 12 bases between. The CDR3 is CANRDTYTGELFF. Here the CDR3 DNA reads TGTGCCAATCGGGACACCTACACCGGGGAGCTGTTTTTT.

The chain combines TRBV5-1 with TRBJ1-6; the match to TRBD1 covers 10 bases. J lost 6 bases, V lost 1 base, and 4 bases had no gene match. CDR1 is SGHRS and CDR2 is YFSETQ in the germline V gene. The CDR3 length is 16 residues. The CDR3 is CASSLPGQGSNSPLHF. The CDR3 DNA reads TGCGCCAGCAGCTTGCCGGGACAGGGGAGTAATTCACCCCTCCACTTT.

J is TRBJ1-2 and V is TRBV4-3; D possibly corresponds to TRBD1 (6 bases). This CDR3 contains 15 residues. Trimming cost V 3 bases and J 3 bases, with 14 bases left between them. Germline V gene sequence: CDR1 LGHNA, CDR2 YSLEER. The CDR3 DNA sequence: TGCGCCAGCAGCCAGACAACGTCAGGGGACTATGGCTACACCTTC. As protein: CASSQTTSGDYGYTF.

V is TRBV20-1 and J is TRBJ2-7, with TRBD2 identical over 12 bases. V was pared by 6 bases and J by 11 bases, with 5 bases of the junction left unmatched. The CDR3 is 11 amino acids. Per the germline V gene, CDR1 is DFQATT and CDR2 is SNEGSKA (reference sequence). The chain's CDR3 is CSAWASGREYF. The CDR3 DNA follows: TGCAGTGCCTGGGCTAGCGGGAGGGAGTACTTC.

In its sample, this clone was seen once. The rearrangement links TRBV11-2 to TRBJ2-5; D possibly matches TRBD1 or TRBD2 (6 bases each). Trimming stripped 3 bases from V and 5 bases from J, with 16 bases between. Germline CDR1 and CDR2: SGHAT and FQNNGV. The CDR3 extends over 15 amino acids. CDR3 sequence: CASSFLPGAGETQYF. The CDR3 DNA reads TGTGCCAGCAGCTTCCTTCCGGGGGCCGGGGAGACCCAGTACTTC.

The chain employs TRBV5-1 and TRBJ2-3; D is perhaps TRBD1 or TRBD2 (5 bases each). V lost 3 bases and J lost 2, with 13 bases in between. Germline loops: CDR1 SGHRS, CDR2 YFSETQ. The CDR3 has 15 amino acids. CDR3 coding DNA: TGCGCCAGCAGCTCCCTGGGACGGGACACAGATACGCAGTATTTT. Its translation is CASSSLGRDTDTQYF.

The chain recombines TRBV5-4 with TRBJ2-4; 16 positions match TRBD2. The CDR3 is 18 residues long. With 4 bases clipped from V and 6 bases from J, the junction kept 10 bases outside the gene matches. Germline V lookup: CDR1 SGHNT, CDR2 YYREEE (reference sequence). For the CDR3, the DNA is TGTGCCAGCAGCGCCGGGACTAGCGGGGGGGCCGGGGGAAACATTCAGTACTTC. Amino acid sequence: CASSAGTSGGAGGNIQYF.

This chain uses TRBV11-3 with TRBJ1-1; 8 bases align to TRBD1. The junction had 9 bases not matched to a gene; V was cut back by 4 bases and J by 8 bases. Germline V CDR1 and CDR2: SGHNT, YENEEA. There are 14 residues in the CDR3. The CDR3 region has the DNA TGTGCCAGCAGCTCAGAGACAGGGGACCACGAAGCTTTCTTT. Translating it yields CASSSETGDHEAFF.

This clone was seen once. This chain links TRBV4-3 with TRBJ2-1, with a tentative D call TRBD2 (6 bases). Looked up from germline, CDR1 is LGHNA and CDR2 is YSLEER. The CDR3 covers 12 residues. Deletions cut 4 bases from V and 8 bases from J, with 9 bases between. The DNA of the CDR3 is TGCGCCAGCAGCCCAGGAGGGCATGAGCAGTTCTTC. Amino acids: CASSPGGHEQFF.

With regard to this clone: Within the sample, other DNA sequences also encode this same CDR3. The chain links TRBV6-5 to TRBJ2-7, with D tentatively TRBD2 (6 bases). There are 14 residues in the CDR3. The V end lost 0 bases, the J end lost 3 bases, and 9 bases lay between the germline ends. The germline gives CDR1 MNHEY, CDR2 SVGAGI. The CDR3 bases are TGTGCCAGCAGTTACTCTGGGGGGAACTACGAGCAGTACTTC. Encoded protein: CASSYSGGNYEQYF.

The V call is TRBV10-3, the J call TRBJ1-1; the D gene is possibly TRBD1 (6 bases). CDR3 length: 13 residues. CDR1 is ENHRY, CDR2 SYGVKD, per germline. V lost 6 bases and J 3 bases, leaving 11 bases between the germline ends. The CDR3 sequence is CAISTGTDTEAFF. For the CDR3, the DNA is TGTGCCATCAGCACAGGGACCGACACTGAAGCTTTCTTT.

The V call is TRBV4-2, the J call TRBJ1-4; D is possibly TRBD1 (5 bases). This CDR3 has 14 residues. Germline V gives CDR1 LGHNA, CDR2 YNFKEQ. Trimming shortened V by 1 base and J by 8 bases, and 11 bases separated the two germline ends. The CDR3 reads CASSQVGVREKLFF. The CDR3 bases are TGTGCCAGCAGCCAAGTAGGGGTACGGGAAAAACTGTTTTTT.

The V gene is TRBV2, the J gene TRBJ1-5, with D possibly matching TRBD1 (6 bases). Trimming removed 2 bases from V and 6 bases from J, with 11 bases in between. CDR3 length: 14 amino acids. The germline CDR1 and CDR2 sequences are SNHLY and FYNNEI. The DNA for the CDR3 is TGTGCCAGCAGTGAAACCAGGGGAGGTCAGCCCCAGCATTTT. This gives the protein CASSETRGGQPQHF.

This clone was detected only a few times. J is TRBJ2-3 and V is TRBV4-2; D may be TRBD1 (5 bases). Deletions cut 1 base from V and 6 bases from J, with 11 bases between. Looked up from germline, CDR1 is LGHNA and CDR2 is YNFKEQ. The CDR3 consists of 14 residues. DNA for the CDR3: TGTGCCAGCAGCCAAGTGGGGCACGGGGATACGCAGTATTTT. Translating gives CASSQVGHGDTQYF.

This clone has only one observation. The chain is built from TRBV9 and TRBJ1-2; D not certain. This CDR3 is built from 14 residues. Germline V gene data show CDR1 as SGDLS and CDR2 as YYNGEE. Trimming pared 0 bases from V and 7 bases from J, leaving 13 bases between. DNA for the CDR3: TGTGCCAGCAGCGTAGAGGTAGGGCGAGGTGGCTACACCTTC. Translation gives CASSVEVGRGGYTF.

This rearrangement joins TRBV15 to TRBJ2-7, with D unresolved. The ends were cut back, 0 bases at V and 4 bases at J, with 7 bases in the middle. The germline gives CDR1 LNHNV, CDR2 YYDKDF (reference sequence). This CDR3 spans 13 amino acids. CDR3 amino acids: CATSRDISYEQYF. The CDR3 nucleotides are TGTGCCACCAGCAGAGATATCTCGTACGAGCAGTACTTC. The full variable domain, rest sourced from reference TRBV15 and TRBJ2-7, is DAMVIQNPRYQVTQFGKPVTLSCSQTLNHNVMYWYQQKSSQAPKLLFHYYDKDFNNEADTPDNFQSRRPNTSFCFLDIRSPGLGDTAMYLCATSRDISYEQYFGPGTRLTVT.

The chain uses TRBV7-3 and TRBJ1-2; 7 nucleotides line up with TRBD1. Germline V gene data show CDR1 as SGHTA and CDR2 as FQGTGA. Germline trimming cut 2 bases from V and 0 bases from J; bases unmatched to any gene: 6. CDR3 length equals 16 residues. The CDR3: CASSLPRQGPNYGYTF. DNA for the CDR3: TGTGCCAGCAGCTTACCCCGACAGGGCCCTAACTATGGCTACACCTTC.

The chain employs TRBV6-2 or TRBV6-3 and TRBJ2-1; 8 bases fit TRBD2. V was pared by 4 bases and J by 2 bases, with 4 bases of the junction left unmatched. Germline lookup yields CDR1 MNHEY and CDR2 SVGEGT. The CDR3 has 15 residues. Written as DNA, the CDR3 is TGTGCCAGCAGTTTCCCAGCGGGGGCCTACAATGAGCAGTTCTTC. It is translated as CASSFPAGAYNEQFF.

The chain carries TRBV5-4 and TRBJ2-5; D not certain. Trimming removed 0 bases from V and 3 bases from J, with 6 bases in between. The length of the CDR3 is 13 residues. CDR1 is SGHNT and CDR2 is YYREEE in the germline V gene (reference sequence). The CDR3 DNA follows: TGTGCCAGCAGCTTGGCGCCCAAAGAGACCCAGTACTTC. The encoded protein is CASSLAPKETQYF.

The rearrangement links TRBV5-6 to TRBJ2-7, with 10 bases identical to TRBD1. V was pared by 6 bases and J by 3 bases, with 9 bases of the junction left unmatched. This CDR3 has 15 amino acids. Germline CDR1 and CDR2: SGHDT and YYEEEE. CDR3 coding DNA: TGTGCCAGCACCTTCTCTGGACAGGGGGTCTACGAGCAGTACTTC. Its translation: CASTFSGQGVYEQYF.